This T cell receptor beta chain was profiled in a study of blood T cell repertoires in COVID-19 (dated by TCRdb to about 2020). For the study in its entirety: Samples from collaborators originated in the United States, Italy and Spain and spanned both the acute and convalescent phases of COVID-19. The prospective study material was composed of cDNA or gDNA derived from T cells, B-cell-depleted T cells, or PBMCs. Subjects who had been exposed to COVID-19, were actively infected with it, or had recovered from it provided the deeply sampled blood TCRbeta repertoires that made up the dataset. The repertoires were released in a freely available public database meant as a resource for research on the immune response to SARS-CoV-2. Samples came from the ongoing ImmuneRACE study (first 160 participants) plus 1,254 subjects from 6 global collaborators. The sample metadata nearly always contained a de-identified subject ID, COVID-19 status, age in years and sex. HLA class I and class II types, where available, came from metadata supplied by the sample provider rather than from assay-based typing. Study-wide conclusions, independent of this receptor: Clinical and demographic metadata were provided uncurated, with the amount varying by source and participant.

Note on this clone: Which antigen it targets is not known. No base-level quality is on record; no much larger clone is a single base apart.

TCRbeta CDR3 regions were amplified from genomic DNA using the immunoSEQ Assay, a bias-controlled multiplex PCR. On the authors' methods: The number of nucleated cells in each sample was estimated by amplification of reference gene primers within the assay. To quantify the absolute abundance of each unique TCRbeta CDR3 rearrangement, sequence reads were collapsed and filtered. For each sample, productive Simpson clonality was calculated by taking the square root of Simpson's diversity index across productive rearrangements. TCRdb stores this immuneACCESS table with in-frame sequences only. Part of the clones is absent; in the studies checked, under half of the shortfall reflects unresolved V genes, and no reason is known for the rest. V and J calls and clone size are copied from that table; D and trimming were computed from the DNA. The sample table records about 200,000 clones; around 84% of these occur just once. The ten largest clones represent 4.5% to 5% of the sample.

Collaborating institutions collected whole blood in K2EDTA tubes following their own protocols. Collaborator samples were shipped for TCRbeta analysis as frozen whole blood, isolated PBMCs, or DNA extracted from either sample type. Counted from cysteine to phenylalanine, this CDR3 has 16 amino acids. The sequence is cut down to CDR3 DNA, 48 bases in frame from base 1. CDR1 and CDR2 are drawn from the germline V gene (reference sequence): SEHNR, FQNEAQ. Trimming accounts for 0 bases at V and 2 bases at J, while the number of junction bases matched to no gene is 4. The chain was built from TRBV7-9 and TRBJ1-5, and TRBD1 aligns with 7 junction nucleotides. This receptor was taken from an elderly woman with acute or convalescent COVID-19. The sequenced material came from peripheral blood. In nucleotides, the sequence is TGTGCCAGCAGCTTAGCCGTTACAGGGGGCAATCAGCCCCAGCATTTT. Its translation reads: CASSLAVTGGNQPQHF.